Below, 3 T cell receptor beta chains from the same sample are listed, as sequenced in a study of blood T cell repertoires in COVID-19. Here immunoSEQ multiplex PCR was the method, and the copy in TCRdb shows in-frame clones only, minus some. The data hold about 370,000 clones, with 85% to 90% observed a single time. Sequenced input: PBMCs or T cells enriched from blood (not recorded which). These receptors all come from a man younger than 30 who had recovered from COVID-19.

V gene TRBV19 combines with J gene TRBJ1-5; no definite D call. Germline-derived CDR1 and CDR2 are LNHDA and SQIVND (reference sequence). The CDR3 is 13 amino acids. V dropped 2 bases and J dropped 5 bases, with 7 bases sitting between them. The CDR3 DNA is TGTGCCAGTAGTATACTTAGTCATCAGCCCCAGCATTTT. Translation: CASSILSHQPQHF.

This chain connects TRBV5-5 to TRBJ1-1; no definite D call. Trimming left V 0 bases short and J 2 bases short, with 11 bases between. CDR1 and CDR2 from the germline V gene are SGHKS and YYEKEE (reference sequence). The CDR3 has 15 residues. CDR3 region: CASSLARGTNTEAFF. In nucleotides, the CDR3 is TGTGCCAGCAGCTTGGCCCGTGGCACCAACACTGAAGCTTTCTTT.

The chain uses TRBV7-9 and TRBJ1-2; 7 positions match TRBD1. Germline CDR1 is SEHNR and CDR2 is FQNEAQ (reference sequence). There are 11 residues in the CDR3. The ends lost 5 bases at V and 8 bases at J; junction bases unmatched: 2. This CDR3 is CASSMTGGYTF. DNA of the CDR3: TGTGCCAGCAGCATGACAGGGGGCTACACCTTC.